This TCR beta chain was profiled in a study of post-analysis software for immune sequencing data. About the study: Included among the disease courses, which were recorded for the cohort, were relapsing-remitting, secondary progressive and progressive-relapsing multiple sclerosis.

Tagging with unique molecular identifiers was a feature of the TCR beta cDNA libraries. TCRdb passed the PCR reads through MiXCR, listing each CDR3 protein once. The sample contains 600,000 to 750,000 distinct CDR3 sequences, over 45% of which appear only once. As concerns this clonotype: Its antigen is not identified.

J lost 0 bases, V lost 6 bases, and 5 bases had no gene match. The CDR3 sequence is 15 residues long. General study results and limits: Controls significantly exceeded multiple sclerosis patients in normalized Chao1 diversity. Five or six TRBV segments, TRBV5-6, TRBV5-1 and TRBV20-1 among them, were found more frequent in patients than controls.

This receptor was taken from a girl aged 2 to 10 with multiple sclerosis. The chain is built from TRBV12-3 or TRBV12-4 and TRBJ1-5, with 7 bases identical to TRBD1. The sequenced sample consisted of blood. The CDR3 reads CASSRGGNSNQPQHF. The CDR3 DNA reads as TGTGCCAGCAGCAGGGGGGGAAATAGCAATCAGCCCCAGCATTTT.